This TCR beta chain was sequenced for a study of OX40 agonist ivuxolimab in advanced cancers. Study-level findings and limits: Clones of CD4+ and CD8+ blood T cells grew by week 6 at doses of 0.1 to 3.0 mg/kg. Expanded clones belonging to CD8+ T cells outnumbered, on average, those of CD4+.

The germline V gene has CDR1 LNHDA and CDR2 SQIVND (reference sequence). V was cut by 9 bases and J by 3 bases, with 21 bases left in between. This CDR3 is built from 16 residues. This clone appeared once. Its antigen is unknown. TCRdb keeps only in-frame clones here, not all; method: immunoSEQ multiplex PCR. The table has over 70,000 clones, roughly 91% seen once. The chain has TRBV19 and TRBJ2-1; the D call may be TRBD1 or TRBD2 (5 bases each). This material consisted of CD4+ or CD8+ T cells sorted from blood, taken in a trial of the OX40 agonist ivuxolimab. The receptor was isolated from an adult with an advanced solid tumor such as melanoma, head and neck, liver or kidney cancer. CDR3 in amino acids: CARASRLLGDYNEQFF. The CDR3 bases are TGTGCCAGGGCCTCTCGTCTGCTGGGGGACTACAATGAGCAGTTCTTC.